The rows below give T cell receptor beta chains drawn from one sample of a study of blood T cells in healthy people across ages. Via MiXCR, TCRdb re-called the 5' RACE reads, giving one row per CDR3 protein. In the table there are more than 1 million distinct CDR3 sequences, roughly 45% of which are singletons. The sequenced material came from blood. These receptors originate from a woman aged 60-75 years in good health. Both conserved end residues are part of each CDR3. Fields, in order: clone size, V gene, J gene, D gene, CDR3 protein, CDR3 DNA. A D gene is named only where the DNA matches it firmly. Not every row has a clone size; where given, it reads once, few, many or a size class.

size: .
V: TRBV6-1
J: TRBJ1-5
D: .
CDR3: CASSEGQIRNQPQHF
DNA: TGTGCCAGCAGTGAAGGACAGATACGCAATCAGCCCCAGCATTTT

size: .
V: TRBV6-5
J: TRBJ2-5
D: TRBD2
CDR3: CASSRTSGEYNEQYF
DNA: TGTGCCAGCAGCCGCACTAGCGGGGAGTACAATGAGCAGTACTTC

size: few
V: TRBV7-2
J: TRBJ2-3
D: .
CDR3: CASSFGLNTDTQYF
DNA: TGTGCCAGCAGCTTTGGACTTAACACAGATACGCAGTATTTT

size: once
V: TRBV7-2
J: TRBJ2-1
D: TRBD2
CDR3: CASSLFISGSSSYNEQFF
DNA: TGTGCCAGCAGCTTATTTATTAGCGGGAGCAGCTCCTACAATGAGCAGTTCTTC

size: .
V: TRBV27
J: TRBJ2-7
D: .
CDR3: CASSLTSDSSYEQYF
DNA: TGTGCCAGCAGTTTAACTTCCGACAGCTCCTACGAGCAGTACTTC

size: .
V: TRBV20-1
J: TRBJ2-3
D: .
CDR3: CSARDQGGGTDTQYF
DNA: TGCAGTGCTAGAGATCAGGGGGGAGGCACAGATACGCAGTATTTT

size: few
V: TRBV10-3
J: TRBJ2-1
D: TRBD1
CDR3: CAIRPGTGSHNEQFF
DNA: TGTGCCATCAGGCCCGGGACAGGGTCCCACAATGAGCAGTTCTTC

size: .
V: TRBV29-1
J: TRBJ2-1
D: TRBD2
CDR3: CNTTGLATYNEQFF
DNA: TGCAACACAACAGGACTAGCGACCTACAATGAGCAGTTCTTC

size: .
V: TRBV27
J: TRBJ1-5
D: .
CDR3: CASPAGQPQHF
DNA: TGTGCCAGCCCCGCGGGGCAGCCCCAGCATTTT

size: .
V: TRBV6-5
J: TRBJ2-5
D: .
CDR3: CASSYKLGETQYF
DNA: TGTGCCAGCAGTTATAAACTCGGCGAGACCCAGTACTTC

size: .
V: TRBV28
J: TRBJ2-7
D: .
CDR3: CASSPPPNRDYEQYF
DNA: TGTGCCAGCAGTCCACCCCCAAACAGGGACTACGAGCAGTACTTC

size: .
V: TRBV20-1
J: TRBJ2-1
D: TRBD2
CDR3: CSALGTSGPHNEQFF
DNA: TGCAGTGCTTTAGGGACTAGTGGGCCCCACAATGAGCAGTTCTTC

size: once
V: TRBV4-1
J: TRBJ1-2
D: .
CDR3: CASSQGDGVCTF
DNA: TGCGCCAGCAGCCAAGGAGACGGGGTCTGCACCTTC

size: .
V: TRBV13
J: TRBJ2-1
D: .
CDR3: CASSMTRLNEQFF
DNA: TGTGCCAGCAGCATGACTAGACTCAATGAGCAGTTCTTC

size: many
V: TRBV29-1
J: TRBJ2-3
D: .
CDR3: CSVRAASSTDTQYF
DNA: TGCAGCGTTCGGGCCGCCTCTAGCACAGATACGCAGTATTTT

size: .
V: TRBV19
J: TRBJ2-1
D: .
CDR3: CASSRADRSSYNEQFF
DNA: TGTGCCAGTAGTAGGGCCGACAGATCCTCCTACAATGAGCAGTTCTTC

size: .
V: TRBV7-8
J: TRBJ2-7
D: .
CDR3: CASGLRGYTYEQYF
DNA: TGTGCCAGCGGGCTTAGGGGGTATACCTACGAGCAGTACTTC

size: .
V: TRBV3-1
J: TRBJ1-1
D: .
CDR3: CASSIRTEMNTEAFF
DNA: TGTGCCAGCAGCATCCGGACGGAAATGAACACTGAAGCTTTCTTT

size: .
V: TRBV5-1
J: TRBJ2-3
D: .
CDR3: CASSLESPSTDTQYF
DNA: TGCGCCAGCAGCTTGGAATCCCCTAGCACAGATACGCAGTATTTT

size: few
V: TRBV15
J: TRBJ2-7
D: .
CDR3: CATSIGSLSYEQYF
DNA: TGTGCCACCAGCATCGGGTCGCTCTCCTACGAGCAGTACTTC

size: .
V: TRBV29-1
J: TRBJ1-5
D: TRBD1
CDR3: CSVEDRVNQPQHF
DNA: TGCAGCGTTGAGGACAGGGTGAATCAGCCCCAGCATTTT

size: few
V: TRBV29-1
J: TRBJ2-3
D: TRBD1
CDR3: CSVPGQGVNKIGDTQYF
DNA: TGCAGCGTCCCCGGACAGGGAGTAAATAAGATCGGAGATACGCAGTATTTT

size: few
V: TRBV6-1
J: TRBJ2-5
D: TRBD1
CDR3: CASSDPGQGHQETQYF
DNA: TGTGCCAGCAGTGACCCGGGACAGGGGCACCAAGAGACCCAGTACTTC

size: few
V: TRBV7-2
J: TRBJ2-3
D: TRBD2
CDR3: CASSQNGLAGGNADTQYF
DNA: TGTGCCAGCAGCCAAAACGGACTAGCGGGAGGAAACGCAGATACGCAGTATTTT

size: .
V: TRBV18
J: TRBJ1-5
D: TRBD1
CDR3: CASSQDRGNQPQHF
DNA: TGTGCTAGCTCACAGGACAGGGGTAATCAGCCCCAGCATTTT

size: .
V: TRBV6-2/TRBV6-3
J: TRBJ2-1
D: TRBD2
CDR3: CASVAGTPYNEQFF
DNA: TGTGCCAGCGTAGCGGGAACCCCTTACAATGAGCAGTTCTTC

size: .
V: TRBV7-2
J: TRBJ1-5
D: TRBD1
CDR3: CASSSKGTGQHF
DNA: TGTGCCAGCAGCTCAAAGGGGACAGGGCAGCATTTT

size: .
V: TRBV28
J: TRBJ1-5
D: .
CDR3: CASLPLGGFGSNQPQHF
DNA: TGTGCCAGCCTGCCGTTGGGGGGGTTCGGTAGCAATCAGCCCCAGCATTTT

size: .
V: TRBV12-3/TRBV12-4
J: TRBJ2-1
D: TRBD2
CDR3: CASRPFLPGGPVEQFF
DNA: TGTGCCAGCAGGCCCTTCCTCCCGGGAGGGCCAGTTGAGCAGTTCTTC

size: .
V: TRBV3-1
J: TRBJ2-5
D: .
CDR3: CASSPYGLTLGQYF
DNA: TGTGCCAGCAGCCCATACGGACTAACGCTCGGGCAGTACTTC

size: .
V: TRBV13
J: TRBJ1-4
D: TRBD1
CDR3: CATRQGASNEKLFF
DNA: TGTGCCACACGACAGGGGGCGTCTAATGAAAAACTGTTTTTT

size: .
V: TRBV3-1
J: TRBJ2-5
D: .
CDR3: CAGSQDNRDQETQYF
DNA: TGTGCCGGCAGCCAAGATAACAGGGACCAAGAGACCCAGTACTTC